This TCR beta chain was recovered during a study of shared clonotypes between healthy human individuals. Whole-study results and caveats: It was observed that approximately 5% of naive CD4 clonotypes were shared across a handful of donors. Shared clonotypes across all four donors exceeded non-shared ones in generation probability.

Cells designated naive CD8 were CD45RO-negative and were positively selected for CCR7, with terminally differentiated effector memory CD45RA+ cells excluded. The DNA input per sorted-subset replicate PCR was approximately 210 ng, corresponding to 32,000 or so T cell genomes. Only in-frame clones appear in the TCRdb table, and some are missing; sequencing was by immunoSEQ multiplex PCR. The table includes about 800,000 clones, 90% to 98% detected once. Notes on this clone: Its antigen is not known.

V shed 4 bases, J shed 0 bases, and the junction held 4 bases outside the gene matches. The CDR3 length is 16 residues. Germline V gene data show CDR1 as SGHRS and CDR2 as YFSETQ. The TCR sequence derives from a man between 25 and 39 years old in good health. This rearrangement joins TRBV5-1 to TRBJ2-3, with 11 bases that match TRBD2. The sequenced sample consisted of naive CD8+ T cells sorted from blood. The CDR3 reads CASSPWTSGSTDTQYF. Here the CDR3 DNA reads TGCGCCAGCAGCCCGTGGACTAGCGGGAGCACAGATACGCAGTATTTT.